These 18 T cell receptor beta chains were sequenced from one sample in a study of beta chain features in type 1 diabetes. What was sequenced were expressed TCRB transcripts, since all of the isolated RNA had been reverse transcribed. The table came from immunoSEQ multiplex PCR; TCRdb's copy has only in-frame clones and leaves some out. The sample has approximately 380,000 clones, approximately 16% seen once. The sample was naive CD4+ T cells from blood. These receptors all stem from a woman between 18 and 29 years old in good health.

This chain links TRBV7-9 with TRBJ2-2; TRBD1 agrees at 7 bases. The J segment lost 0 bases and the V segment lost 4 bases, leaving 5 bases of the junction unmatched. Germline assignment: CDR1 SEHNR and CDR2 FQNEAQ (reference sequence). The CDR3 covers 16 residues. The CDR3 region has the DNA TGTGCCAGCAGCTCGACCGGGACAGCGAACACCGGGGAGCTGTTTTTT. It is translated as CASSSTGTANTGELFF.

This clone showed up just a few times. V is TRBV2 and J is TRBJ2-3; D not resolved. V shed 3 bases and J shed 3 bases, with 4 bases lying between them. The CDR3 spans 12 residues. Germline V gene sequence: CDR1 SNHLY, CDR2 FYNNEI. The CDR3 DNA sequence: TGTGCCAGCAGTGAGCTAACAGATACGCAGTATTTT. Protein product: CASSELTDTQYF.

The chain carries TRBV18 and TRBJ2-7; 8 nucleotides agree with TRBD1. Germline trimming cut 6 bases from V and 4 bases from J; bases unmatched to any gene: 8. Germline CDR1 and CDR2: KGHSH and LQKENI. This CDR3 spans 14 amino acids. Here the CDR3 reads CASSFQGATYEQYF. In DNA form, the CDR3 reads TGTGCCAGCTCGTTCCAGGGGGCGACTTACGAGCAGTACTTC. The variable domain in full, with the rest retrieved from reference TRBV18 and TRBJ2-7, is NAGVMQNPRHLVRRRGQEARLRCSPMKGHSHVYWYRQLPEEGLKFMVYLQKENIIDESGMPKERFSAEFPKEGPSILRIQQVVRGDSAAYFCASSFQGATYEQYFGPGTRLTVT.

A few counts support this clone. V usage is TRBV7-9 and J usage is TRBJ2-5, with D hard to call. Germline V gene sequence: CDR1 SEHNR, CDR2 FQNEAQ (reference sequence). The CDR3 contains 14 residues. V lost 3 bases and J 2 bases, leaving 10 bases between the germline ends. The CDR3 region has the DNA TGTGCCAGCAGCTTCCAGGCAGGACAAGAGACCCAGTACTTC. It translates to CASSFQAGQETQYF. The full variable domain, its missing parts supplied by reference TRBV7-9 and TRBJ2-5, is DTGVSQNPRHKITKRGQNVTFRCDPISEHNRLYWYRQTLGQGPEFLTYFQNEAQLEKSRLLSDRFSAERPKGSFSTLEIQRTEQGDSAMYLCASSFQAGQETQYFGPGTRLLVL.

The rearrangement links TRBV5-6 to TRBJ2-7; the D gene is possibly TRBD1 (5 bases). The V and J ends lost 1 base and 4 bases respectively, with 9 bases between them. The CDR3 sequence is 13 residues long. Germline V lookup: CDR1 SGHDT, CDR2 YYEEEE. The CDR3 coding sequence is TGTGCCAGCAGCTTGAAACAGGTTTACGAGCAGTACTTC. Translated: CASSLKQVYEQYF.

The chain has TRBV28 and TRBJ2-7; D gene uncertain. Germline V gives CDR1 MDHEN, CDR2 SYDVKM. The CDR3 runs 14 residues. Trimming took 6 bases from V and 3 from J, leaving 15 bases between them. The CDR3 region is CASRPPAFGYEQYF. Written as DNA, the CDR3 is TGTGCCAGCAGACCTCCCGCCTTCGGCTACGAGCAGTACTTC. Together with reference TRBV28 and TRBJ2-7, the CDR3 gives the full variable domain: DVKVTQSSRYLVKRTGEKVFLECVQDMDHENMFWYRQDPGLGLRLIYFSYDVKMKEKGDIPEGYSVSREKKERFSLILESASTNQTSMYLCASRPPAFGYEQYFGPGTRLTVT.

This clone was counted only a few times. The chain has TRBV7-3 and TRBJ2-2; no clear D gene. This CDR3 is built from 14 residues. Looked up from germline, CDR1 is SGHTA and CDR2 is FQGTGA. V was cut by 5 bases and J by 0 bases, with 7 bases left in between. CDR3: CASSKTANTGELFF. The CDR3 nucleotides are TGTGCCAGCAGCAAAACGGCGAACACCGGGGAGCTGTTTTTT.

The rearrangement links TRBV29-1 to TRBJ1-2, with 10 bases that match TRBD1. Trimming took 3 bases from V and 6 from J; bases not matched to a gene: 7. From germline, CDR1 is SQVTM and CDR2 ANQGSEA. This CDR3 is 14 amino acids long. The CDR3 loop is CSVEQDRGLNGYTF. CDR3 coding DNA: TGCAGCGTTGAGCAAGACAGGGGGCTTAATGGCTACACCTTC.

This chain joins TRBV29-1 and TRBJ2-3; maybe TRBD1 (5 bases). The germline CDR1 and CDR2 sequences are SQVTM and ANQGSEA. V was shortened by 6 bases and J by 5 bases, with 18 bases between the two germline ends. The CDR3 spans 14 residues. CDR3 sequence: CSVAPGPRGDTQYF. In DNA form, the CDR3 reads TGCAGCGTCGCACCGGGCCCAAGGGGAGATACGCAGTATTTT.

In this sample, this clone turned up a few times. The CDR3 loop is CAWTTGTGSGNTIYF. The CDR3 bases are TGTGCCTGGACTACCGGGACAGGGAGTGGAAACACCATATATTTT. This chain links TRBV30 with TRBJ1-3; 9 nucleotides match TRBD1. The V gene end was trimmed by 4 bases and the J gene end by 3 bases; junction bases not matched to a gene: 7. Germline V gene lookup returns CDR1 GTSNPN and CDR2 SVGIG (reference sequence). This CDR3 has 15 amino acids.

This chain connects TRBV2 to TRBJ1-2; possibly TRBD1 for D (5 bases). V gave up 0 bases and J gave up 13 bases, with 15 bases separating them. This CDR3 comprises 13 residues. Germline lookup yields CDR1 SNHLY and CDR2 FYNNEI. The CDR3 region has the DNA TGTGCCAGCAGTGAAGCGCTGGGGCGGATGGGCACCTTC. Translation: CASSEALGRMGTF.

This chain joins TRBV5-4 and TRBJ2-6; 10 positions agree with TRBD2. J lost 1 base, V lost 4 bases, and 5 bases had no gene match. This CDR3 has 17 amino acids. In germline, CDR1 is SGHNT, CDR2 YYREEE (reference sequence). The CDR3 nucleotides read TGTGCCAGCAGCCAACTAGCGGGGCGATCTGGGGCCAACGTCCTGACTTTC. Amino acids: CASSQLAGRSGANVLTF.

In its sample, this clone was seen a few times. The chain is built from TRBV30 and TRBJ2-3; no clear D. The CDR3 has 15 residues. V lost 2 bases to trimming and J lost 0 bases, with 12 bases between them. Germline V gene lookup returns CDR1 GTSNPN and CDR2 SVGIG (reference sequence). The CDR3 loop is CAWSINSLSTDTQYF. CDR3 sequence (DNA): TGTGCCTGGAGTATTAACTCACTGAGCACAGATACGCAGTATTTT.

CDR3 nucleotides: TGTGCCAGCTCGGGGGACAACACAGATACGCAGTATTTT. Its translation is CASSGDNTDTQYF. The chain is built from TRBV18 and TRBJ2-3; tentatively, D is TRBD1 (6 bases). With 6 bases removed from V and 2 bases from J, the gap between germline ends came to 9 bases. The germline V gene has CDR1 KGHSH and CDR2 LQKENI. This CDR3 region has 13 residues.

The chain uses TRBV10-3 and TRBJ2-1; 9 positions match TRBD2. The J segment lost 8 bases and the V segment lost 5 bases, leaving 7 bases of the junction unmatched. CDR1 is ENHRY and CDR2 is SYGVKD in the germline V gene. The CDR3 spans 14 residues. The CDR3 coding sequence is TGTGCCATCAGTCCCGGGACTAGCATCTATGAGCAGTTCTTC. It translates to CAISPGTSIYEQFF.

V and J are TRBV7-2 and TRBJ2-1; no definite D call. Deletions cut 5 bases from V and 10 bases from J, with 9 bases between. The CDR3 totals 11 residues. Per germline, CDR1 SGHTA and CDR2 FQGNSA. The CDR3: CASSPRQEQFF. CDR3 sequence (DNA): TGTGCCAGCAGCCCCCGACAAGAGCAGTTCTTC.

This clone was counted between two and nine times. This chain uses TRBV18 with TRBJ2-2; D possibly corresponds to TRBD2 (6 bases). CDR1 and CDR2 (germline): KGHSH, LQKENI. The CDR3 spans 15 residues. Trimming left V 5 bases short and J 3 bases short, with 13 bases between. CDR3 DNA: TGTGCCAGCTCAGCCTCGAGGGACTACACCGGGGAGCTGTTTTTT. Translating it yields CASSASRDYTGELFF.

This chain links TRBV29-1 with TRBJ1-5; D possibly corresponds to TRBD1 (6 bases). Per germline, CDR1 SQVTM and CDR2 ANQGSEA. V was trimmed by 4 bases and J by 6 bases, leaving 16 bases between them. CDR3 size: 14 residues. The CDR3 loop reads CSVVPQGSGQPQHF. The CDR3 DNA sequence: TGCAGCGTTGTACCCCAGGGGTCAGGTCAGCCCCAGCATTTT.